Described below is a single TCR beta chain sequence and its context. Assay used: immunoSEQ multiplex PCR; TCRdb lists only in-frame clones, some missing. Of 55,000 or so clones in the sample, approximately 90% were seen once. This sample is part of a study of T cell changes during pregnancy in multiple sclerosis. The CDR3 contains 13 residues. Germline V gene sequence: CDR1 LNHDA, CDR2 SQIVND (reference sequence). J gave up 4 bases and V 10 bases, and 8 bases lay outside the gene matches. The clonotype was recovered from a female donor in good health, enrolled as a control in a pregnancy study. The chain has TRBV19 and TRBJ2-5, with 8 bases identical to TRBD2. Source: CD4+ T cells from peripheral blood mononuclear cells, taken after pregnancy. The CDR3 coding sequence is TGTGCCACCTCAGCGGGGGTGACAGAGACCCAGTACTTC. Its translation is CATSAGVTETQYF. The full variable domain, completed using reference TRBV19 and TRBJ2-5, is DGGITQSPKYLFRKEGQNVTLSCEQNLNHDAMYWYRQDPGQGLRLIYYSQIVNDFQKGDIAEGYSVSREKKESFPLTVTSAQKNPTAFYLCATSAGVTETQYFGPGTRLLVL.